A single sample is the source of the 26 T cell receptor beta chains below, sequenced in a study of blood T cells in healthy people across ages. With a J-beta primer mix and a sample-barcoded 5' primer, a second PCR ran roughly 6 to 11 cycles. MiXCR, applied by TCRdb to the 5' RACE reads, yields one record per CDR3 protein. The top ten clones hold around 2.9% of a sample with hundreds of thousands of distinct CDR3 sequences, about 26% of them seen once. These data were also reused for a study on T cells of mothers and their children.

Sequenced input: blood. The receptors here all came from a boy younger than 18 in good health.

Written as DNA, the CDR3 is TGTGCCAGCAGTGCCATGGGATCGGCCCAGACCCAGTACTTC. Its translation is CASSAMGSAQTQYF. The chain uses TRBV28 and TRBJ2-5; D remains ambiguous. Germline V gene data show CDR1 as MDHEN and CDR2 as SYDVKM. Trimming stripped 5 bases from V and 6 bases from J, with 16 bases between. The CDR3 spans 14 residues.

The chain joins TRBV20-1 to TRBJ2-3; tentative D call: TRBD2 (5 bases). From germline, CDR1 is DFQATT and CDR2 SNEGSKA (reference sequence). The CDR3 totals 14 residues. V lost 0 bases and J 1 base, leaving 8 bases between the germline ends. The CDR3 here is CSARDLRGTDTQYF. Written as DNA, the CDR3 is TGCAGTGCTAGAGATCTGCGGGGCACAGATACGCAGTATTTT.

V gene TRBV20-1 combines with J gene TRBJ2-1, with 14 bases aligning to TRBD2. Trimming removed 7 bases from V and 10 bases from J; junction bases left unmatched: 9. Per germline, CDR1 DFQATT and CDR2 SNEGSKA (reference sequence). The CDR3 has 14 residues. The CDR3 reads CSVNPGTSGGEQFF. In DNA form, the CDR3 reads TGCAGTGTCAATCCCGGGACTAGCGGGGGCGAGCAGTTCTTC.

This clonotype turned up a few times. The CDR3 loop reads CASSQGQEIGNEQFF. The CDR3 DNA follows: TGTGCCAGCAGCCAAGGACAGGAAATAGGCAATGAGCAGTTCTTC. This chain uses TRBV4-2 with TRBJ2-1; perhaps TRBD1 as D (6 bases). The CDR3 length is 15 residues. Germline V lookup: CDR1 LGHNA, CDR2 YNFKEQ. V lost 1 base to trimming and J lost 6 bases, with 13 bases between them.

The chain carries TRBV6-5 and TRBJ2-7; D perhaps matches TRBD1 (6 bases). Trimming stripped 0 bases from V and 4 bases from J, with 10 bases between. The CDR3 totals 14 residues. The germline V gene has CDR1 MNHEY and CDR2 SVGAGI. This CDR3 reads CASSYSTGPYEQYF. CDR3 DNA: TGTGCCAGCAGTTACTCTACAGGGCCGTACGAGCAGTACTTC.

As concerns this clonotype: Because it lacks the conserved phenylalanine or tryptophan at the end, this CDR3 is likely a read error. This sequence joins TRBV7-8 and TRBJ1-5; D not resolved. V was clipped by 4 bases and J by 3 bases, with 7 bases between them. CDR3 length equals 13 residues. Looked up from germline, CDR1 is SGHVS and CDR2 is FQNEAQ. CDR3 residues: CASSSQINQPQHL. The CDR3 DNA is TGTGCCAGCAGCTCACAGATCAATCAGCCCCAGCATCTT.

In its sample, this clonotype was seen a few times. The chain uses TRBV28 and TRBJ2-3; 10 positions agree with TRBD2. The length of the CDR3 is 13 residues. Germline loops: CDR1 MDHEN, CDR2 SYDVKM. J was trimmed by 4 bases and V by 9 bases; bases with no gene match: 4. The CDR3 spells CARSGGAPDTQYF. As DNA, the CDR3 is TGTGCCAGGAGCGGGGGGGCCCCAGATACGCAGTATTTT.

This clonotype came up a few times. The chain links TRBV20-1 to TRBJ2-1, with 8 bases aligning to TRBD2. The junction had 9 bases not matched to a gene; V was cut back by 4 bases and J by 4 bases. In germline, CDR1 is DFQATT, CDR2 SNEGSKA (reference sequence). CDR3 length: 15 residues. CDR3 DNA sequence: TGCAGTGCTAACAGATACGGGGGGGCGTACAATGAGCAGTTCTTC. This translates into CSANRYGGAYNEQFF.

J is TRBJ1-1 and V is TRBV19; 11 bases map to TRBD1. The germline V gene encodes CDR1 LNHDA and CDR2 SQIVND (reference sequence). This CDR3 has 16 residues. Germline trimming cut 3 bases from V and 6 bases from J; bases unmatched to any gene: 9. The chain's CDR3 is CASSMGTGGMGAEAFF. CDR3 DNA sequence: TGTGCCAGTAGTATGGGGACAGGGGGAATGGGTGCTGAAGCTTTCTTT.

The chain uses TRBV6-6 and TRBJ1-4; D gene unclear. This CDR3 is 16 amino acids long. Trimming left V 0 bases short and J 0 bases short, with 8 bases between. Germline V CDR1 and CDR2: MNHNY, SVGAGI (reference sequence). This CDR3 is CASSYSSGTTNEKLFF. In DNA, the CDR3 is TGTGCCAGCAGTTACTCCTCGGGAACAACTAATGAAAAACTGTTTTTT.

The chain carries TRBV5-1 and TRBJ1-1, with a possible D match to TRBD1 (5 bases). Trimming took 3 bases from V and 1 from J, leaving 22 bases between them. The CDR3 sequence is 18 residues long. CDR1 is SGHRS, CDR2 YFSETQ, per germline. The CDR3 spells CASSSAPWDLIGNTEAFF. In nucleotides, the CDR3 is TGCGCCAGCAGCTCGGCCCCTTGGGACCTTATCGGGAACACTGAAGCTTTCTTT.

This rearrangement joins TRBV28 to TRBJ2-3; D unclear. Trimming pared 7 bases from V and 7 bases from J, leaving 12 bases between. The V gene's germline CDR1 is MDHEN and CDR2 SYDVKM. The CDR3 runs to 12 residues. The CDR3 loop reads CASTTESNTQYF. The CDR3 DNA follows: TGTGCCAGCACAACCGAGAGCAATACGCAGTATTTT.

CDR3 sequence: CASSPGTSPFSYNEQFF. The CDR3 region has the DNA TGTGCCAGCAGCCCAGGGACTAGTCCCTTTTCCTACAATGAGCAGTTCTTC. The chain recombines TRBV13 with TRBJ2-1; 8 bases align to TRBD2. V lost 5 bases and J lost 1; bases outside the gene matches: 10. This CDR3 has 17 amino acids. Germline values: CDR1 PRHDT, CDR2 FYEKMQ (reference sequence).

This clonotype appeared a single time. The J gene is TRBJ1-6, the V gene TRBV5-1, with 7 nucleotides matching TRBD1. Germline V gene lookup returns CDR1 SGHRS and CDR2 YFSETQ. Trimming took 3 bases from V and 0 from J; bases not matched to a gene: 3. The CDR3 covers 16 residues. This CDR3 reads CASSSYRGSYNSPLHF. The CDR3 region has the DNA TGCGCCAGCAGCTCCTACAGGGGCTCCTATAATTCACCCCTCCACTTT.

The sample holds a few counts of this clonotype. The V and J genes are TRBV29-1 and TRBJ2-5, with TRBD2 matching over 9 bases. The CDR3 has 14 amino acids. Trimming removed 6 bases from V and 1 base from J; junction bases left unmatched: 6. The germline gives CDR1 SQVTM, CDR2 ANQGSEA. The CDR3 reads CSVDRTSAQETQYF. The CDR3 bases are TGCAGCGTAGACCGGACTAGCGCCCAAGAGACCCAGTACTTC.

The chain joins TRBV20-1 to TRBJ2-3, with D maybe TRBD2 (6 bases). Trimming removed 6 bases at V and 5 bases at J, with 15 bases between. The CDR3 has 13 residues. Germline CDR1 reads DFQATT; CDR2 reads SNEGSKA (reference sequence). The CDR3 here is CSAPPGGKDTQYF. CDR3 nucleotides: TGCAGTGCCCCCCCCGGGGGAAAAGATACGCAGTATTTT.

The gene calls are TRBV9 and TRBJ2-5; D possibly matches TRBD1 or TRBD2 (5 bases each). CDR1 SGDLS and CDR2 YYNGEE come from the germline V gene. The CDR3 has 15 residues. The ends were cut back, 4 bases at V and 4 bases at J, with 17 bases in the middle. The CDR3 sequence is CASSTYHGAGETQYF. The CDR3 bases are TGTGCCAGCAGCACCTATCACGGGGCTGGAGAGACCCAGTACTTC.

There are a few counts of this clonotype. This chain uses TRBV5-5 with TRBJ1-1; TRBD1 might be the D (6 bases). CDR1 SGHKS and CDR2 YYEKEE come from the germline V gene (reference sequence). This CDR3 is built from 15 residues. Trimming cost V 4 bases and J 4 bases, with 17 bases left between them. The CDR3: CASSPAGAGFTEAFF. CDR3 nucleotides: TGTGCCAGCAGCCCCGCGGGGGCCGGGTTCACTGAAGCTTTCTTT.

The rearrangement joins TRBV5-1 to TRBJ2-4; D remains unclear. V lost 2 bases, J lost 5 bases, and 11 bases lay in between. The germline V gene encodes CDR1 SGHRS and CDR2 YFSETQ. The CDR3 sequence is 14 residues long. This CDR3 reads CASSLTLAENIQYF. CDR3 sequence (DNA): TGCGCCAGCAGCTTAACGCTCGCAGAAAACATTCAGTACTTC.

This clonotype was found a few times. The chain couples TRBV20-1 to TRBJ1-5; 9 bases line up with TRBD1. Germline V gene lookup returns CDR1 DFQATT and CDR2 SNEGSKA (reference sequence). CDR3 length: 15 residues. Trimming cost V 6 bases and J 3 bases; bases outside gene matches: 9. The CDR3 region is CSAVTGTGYNQPQHF. The DNA of the CDR3 is TGCAGTGCCGTGACCGGGACAGGGTACAATCAGCCCCAGCATTTT.

The chain combines TRBV7-2 with TRBJ2-5, with D possibly TRBD2 on 7 matching bases. The V end was cut by 11 bases, the J end by 5 bases, with 21 bases between. The CDR3 contains 14 residues. The germline gives CDR1 SGHTA, CDR2 FQGNSA. CDR3 in amino acids: CACWGGAFLETQYF. Here the CDR3 DNA reads TGTGCCTGTTGGGGGGGGGCCTTTTTGGAGACCCAGTACTTC.

This clonotype was counted between two and nine times. The chain has TRBV13 and TRBJ2-4, with 7 positions matching TRBD1. Losses at the gene ends were 5 bases for V and 7 bases for J; bases not matched to a gene: 5. The germline V gene encodes CDR1 PRHDT and CDR2 FYEKMQ (reference sequence). The CDR3 has 13 residues. The CDR3: CASSLTGTNIQYF. CDR3 coding DNA: TGTGCCAGCAGCCTGACAGGGACCAACATTCAGTACTTC.

In this sample, this clonotype turned up a few times. The J gene is TRBJ1-6, the V gene TRBV12-3 or TRBV12-4, with 7 bases that match TRBD1. CDR3 size: 17 residues. The trim removed 6 bases at V and 0 bases at J, leaving 8 bases unmatched. The CDR3 is CASSREDRSSYNSPLHF. Written as DNA, the CDR3 is TGTGCCAGCAGCAGAGAGGACAGGAGCTCCTATAATTCACCCCTCCACTTT.

This clonotype has a handful of counts. The chain links TRBV20-1 to TRBJ2-4; 7 positions match TRBD1. The V gene end was trimmed by 2 bases and the J gene end by 0 bases; junction bases not matched to a gene: 4. There are 15 residues in the CDR3. In germline, CDR1 is DFQATT, CDR2 SNEGSKA (reference sequence). The CDR3 loop reads CSARPGQLAKNIQYF. The DNA of the CDR3 is TGCAGTGCTAGACCGGGACAGCTAGCCAAAAACATTCAGTACTTC.

This clonotype has more than one count but fewer than ten. The chain employs TRBV29-1 and TRBJ1-1, with unresolved D. The CDR3 loop spans 13 amino acids. Between the trimmed V and J ends, which lost 3 bases and 0 bases, there was a span of 8 bases. CDR1 and CDR2 (germline): SQVTM, ANQGSEA. DNA for the CDR3: TGCAGCGTTGATCCGGGGTTGAACACTGAAGCTTTCTTT. It translates to CSVDPGLNTEAFF.

The CDR3 DNA follows: TGTGCCAGCAGCCCTCAGCGGGGGGCAGACAATGAGCAGTTCTTC. This translates into CASSPQRGADNEQFF. The chain is built from TRBV7-9 and TRBJ2-1, with TRBD2 matching 9 bases. The J segment lost 5 bases and the V segment lost 5 bases, leaving 7 bases of the junction unmatched. The germline CDR1 and CDR2 sequences are SEHNR and FQNEAQ (reference sequence). CDR3 length: 15 amino acids.